The 6 T cell receptor beta chains below come from one sample, sequenced in a study of blood T cell repertoires in COVID-19. Sequenced by immunoSEQ multiplex PCR; TCRdb stores in-frame clones only, minus some. The repertoire holds 150,000 to 180,000 clones, with about 85% as singletons. Specimen: peripheral blood. The source is a man in his 60s with COVID-19, enrolled during active disease.

The chain joins TRBV29-1 to TRBJ1-2; 7 nucleotides line up with TRBD1. Germline CDR1 reads SQVTM; CDR2 reads ANQGSEA. This CDR3 is 16 amino acids long. Losses at the gene ends were 4 bases for V and 4 bases for J; bases not matched to a gene: 15. The CDR3 coding sequence is TGCAGCGTTGGCCCCTCGACAGGGACCCCATTCTATGGCTACACCTTC. This sequence encodes CSVGPSTGTPFYGYTF.

This clone was seen only once. The chain combines TRBV11-3 with TRBJ2-5; a weak D match, TRBD2 (7 bases). Germline CDR1 is SGHNT and CDR2 is YENEEA. CDR3 length: 16 residues. Trimming stripped 3 bases from V and 0 bases from J, with 14 bases between. The CDR3 DNA reads as TGTGCCAGCAGCTTTGGGGGGGCTGGTGACCAAGAGACCCAGTACTTC. Its protein product is CASSFGGAGDQETQYF.

This chain connects TRBV6-5 to TRBJ2-3, with 9 bases matching TRBD1. Losses at the gene ends were 5 bases for V and 3 bases for J; bases not matched to a gene: 6. The CDR3 is made up of 15 amino acids. Germline V lookup: CDR1 MNHEY, CDR2 SVGAGI. In DNA, the CDR3 is TGTGCCAGCAGTCGGGACAGGGCACGAACAGATACGCAGTATTTT. Its protein is CASSRDRARTDTQYF.

This clone was counted only a few times. J is TRBJ1-6 and V is TRBV7-3, with a tentative D call TRBD1 (5 bases). Germline V CDR1 and CDR2: SGHTA, FQGTGA. V was trimmed by 1 base and J by 6 bases, leaving 10 bases between them. The length of the CDR3 is 15 residues. CDR3 residues: CASSLRTGPNSPLHF. The DNA for the CDR3 is TGTGCCAGCAGCTTAAGAACAGGTCCTAATTCACCCCTCCACTTT.

This clone has just a few counts. The V and J genes are TRBV30 and TRBJ1-1; 7 bases agree with TRBD1. Germline trimming cut 4 bases from V and 1 base from J; bases unmatched to any gene: 3. In germline, CDR1 is GTSNPN, CDR2 SVGIG (reference sequence). The CDR3 loop spans 13 amino acids. The CDR3 DNA sequence: TGTGCCTGGAATACAGGGGCGAACACTGAAGCTTTCTTT. Amino acids: CAWNTGANTEAFF.

The chain is built from TRBV27 and TRBJ2-4, with 7 bases lining up with TRBD2. Per the germline V gene, CDR1 is MNHEY and CDR2 is SMNVEV (reference sequence). Losses at the gene ends were 6 bases for V and 3 bases for J; bases not matched to a gene: 8. CDR3 length: 15 amino acids. The CDR3 nucleotides read TGTGCCAGCAGGTCCGCGGGAGCGGGCAAAAACATTCAGTACTTC. Translating it yields CASRSAGAGKNIQYF.